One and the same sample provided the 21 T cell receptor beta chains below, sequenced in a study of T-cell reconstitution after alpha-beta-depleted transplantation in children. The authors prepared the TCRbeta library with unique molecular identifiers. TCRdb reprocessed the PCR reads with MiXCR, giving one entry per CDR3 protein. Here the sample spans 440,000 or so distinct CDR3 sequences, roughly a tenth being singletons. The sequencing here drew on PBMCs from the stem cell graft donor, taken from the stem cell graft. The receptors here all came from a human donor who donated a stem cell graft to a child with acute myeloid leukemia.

This CDR3 reads CASSLEDRVYGYTF. CDR3 nucleotide sequence: TGCGCCAGCAGCTTGGAGGACAGAGTCTATGGCTACACCTTC. The rearrangement links TRBV5-1 to TRBJ1-2; perhaps TRBD1 as D (6 bases). The CDR3 length is 14 residues. Trimming removed 0 bases from V and 4 bases from J, with 10 bases in between. Germline V gene lookup returns CDR1 SGHRS and CDR2 YFSETQ.

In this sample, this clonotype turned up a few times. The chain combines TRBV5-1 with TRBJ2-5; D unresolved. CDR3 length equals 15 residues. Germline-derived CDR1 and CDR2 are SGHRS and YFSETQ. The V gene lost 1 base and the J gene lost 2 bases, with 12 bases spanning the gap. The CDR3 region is CASSLLGSVQETQYF. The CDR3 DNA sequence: TGCGCCAGCAGCTTGCTGGGCAGTGTTCAAGAGACCCAGTACTTC.

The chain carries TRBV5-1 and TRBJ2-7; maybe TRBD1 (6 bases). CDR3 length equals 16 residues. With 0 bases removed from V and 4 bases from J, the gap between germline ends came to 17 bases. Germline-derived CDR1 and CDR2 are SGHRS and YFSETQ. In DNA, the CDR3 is TGCGCCAGCAGCTTGGCCTCGAGACAGGCTGGGTACGAGCAGTACTTC. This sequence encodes CASSLASRQAGYEQYF.

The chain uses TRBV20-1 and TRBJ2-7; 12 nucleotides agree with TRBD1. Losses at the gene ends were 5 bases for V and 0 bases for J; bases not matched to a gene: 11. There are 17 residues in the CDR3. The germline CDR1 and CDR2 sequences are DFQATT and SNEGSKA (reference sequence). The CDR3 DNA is TGCAGTGCTCACCGGGACAGGGGGCCAAGAAGCTCCTACGAGCAGTACTTC. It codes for CSAHRDRGPRSSYEQYF.

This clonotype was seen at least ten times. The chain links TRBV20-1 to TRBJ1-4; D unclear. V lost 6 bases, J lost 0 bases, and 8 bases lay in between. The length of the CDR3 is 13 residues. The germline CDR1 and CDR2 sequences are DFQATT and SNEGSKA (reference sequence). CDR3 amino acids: CSAQPSTNEKLFF. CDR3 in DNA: TGCAGTGCCCAGCCCTCAACTAATGAAAAACTGTTTTTT.

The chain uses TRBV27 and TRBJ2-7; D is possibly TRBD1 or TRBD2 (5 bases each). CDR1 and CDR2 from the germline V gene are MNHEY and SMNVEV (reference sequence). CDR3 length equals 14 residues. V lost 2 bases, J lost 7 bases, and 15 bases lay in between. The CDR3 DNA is TGTGCCAGCAGTTTAGGGACCACGTCTGGGGAGCAGTACTTC. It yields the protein CASSLGTTSGEQYF.

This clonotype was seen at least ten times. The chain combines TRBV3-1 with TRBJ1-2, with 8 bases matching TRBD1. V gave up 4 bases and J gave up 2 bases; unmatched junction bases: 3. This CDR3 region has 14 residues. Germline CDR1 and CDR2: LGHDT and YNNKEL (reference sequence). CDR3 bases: TGTGCCAGCAGCCTACGGACAGGGAACTATGGCTACACCTTC. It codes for CASSLRTGNYGYTF.

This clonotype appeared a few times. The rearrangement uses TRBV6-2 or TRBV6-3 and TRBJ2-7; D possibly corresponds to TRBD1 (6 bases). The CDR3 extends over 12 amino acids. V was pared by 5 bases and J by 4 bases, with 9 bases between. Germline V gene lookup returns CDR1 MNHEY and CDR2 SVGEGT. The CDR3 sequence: CASSRQDYEQYV. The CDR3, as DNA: TGTGCCAGCAGTCGACAGGATTACGAGCAGTACGTC.

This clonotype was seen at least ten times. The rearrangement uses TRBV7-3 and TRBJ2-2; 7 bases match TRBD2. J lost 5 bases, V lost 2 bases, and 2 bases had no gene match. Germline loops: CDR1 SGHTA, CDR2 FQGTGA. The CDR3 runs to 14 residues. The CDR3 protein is CASSLWGGTGELFF. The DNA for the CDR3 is TGTGCCAGCAGCTTATGGGGAGGGACCGGGGAGCTGTTTTTT.

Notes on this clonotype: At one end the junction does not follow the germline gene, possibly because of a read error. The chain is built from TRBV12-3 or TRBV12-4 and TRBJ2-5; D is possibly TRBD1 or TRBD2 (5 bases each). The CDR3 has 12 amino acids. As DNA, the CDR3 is TGTGCCAGCAGGGGGGTTAGTGAGAACCAGTACTTC. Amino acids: CASRGVSENQYF.

In DNA form, the CDR3 reads TGCAGTCTAGGGACAGGGGTGAATGGCTACACCTTC. Residues: CSLGTGVNGYTF. The V gene is TRBV20-1, the J gene TRBJ1-2, with 10 positions matching TRBD1. Trimming at V came to 8 bases and at J to 6 bases, leaving 6 bases not matched to a gene. This CDR3 has 12 residues. CDR1 DFQATT and CDR2 SNEGSKA come from the germline V gene (reference sequence).

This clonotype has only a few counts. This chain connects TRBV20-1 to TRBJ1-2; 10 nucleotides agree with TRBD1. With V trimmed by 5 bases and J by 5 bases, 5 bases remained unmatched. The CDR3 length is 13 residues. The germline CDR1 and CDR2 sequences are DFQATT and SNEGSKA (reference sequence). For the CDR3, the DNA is TGCAGTGCTGGGGGACAGGGGATTTATGGCTACACCTTC. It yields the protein CSAGGQGIYGYTF.

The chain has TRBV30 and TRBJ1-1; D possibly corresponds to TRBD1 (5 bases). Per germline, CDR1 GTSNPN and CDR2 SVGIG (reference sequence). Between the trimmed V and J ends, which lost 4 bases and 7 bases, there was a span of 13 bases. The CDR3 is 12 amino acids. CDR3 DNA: TGTGCCTGGACGGCGCAGGGAGTTGAAGCTTTCTTT. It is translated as CAWTAQGVEAFF.

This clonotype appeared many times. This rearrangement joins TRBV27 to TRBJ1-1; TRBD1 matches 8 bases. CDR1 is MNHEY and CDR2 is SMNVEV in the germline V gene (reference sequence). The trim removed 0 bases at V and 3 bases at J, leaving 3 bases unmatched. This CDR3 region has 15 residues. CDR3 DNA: TGTGCCAGCAGTTTATCAGCGACAGGGGACACTGAAGCTTTCTTT. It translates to CASSLSATGDTEAFF.

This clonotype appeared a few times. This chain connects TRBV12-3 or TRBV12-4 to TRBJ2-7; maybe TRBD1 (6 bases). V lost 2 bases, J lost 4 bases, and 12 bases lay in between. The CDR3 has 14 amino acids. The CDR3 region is CASSLNRDAYEQYV. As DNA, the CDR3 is TGTGCCAGCAGTTTAAACAGGGACGCTTACGAGCAGTACGTC.

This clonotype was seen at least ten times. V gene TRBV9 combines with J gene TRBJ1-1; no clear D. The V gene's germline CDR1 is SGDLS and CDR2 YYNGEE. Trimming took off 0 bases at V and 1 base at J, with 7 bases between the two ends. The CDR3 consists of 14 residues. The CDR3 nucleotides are TGTGCCAGCAGCGTAGAGCCAGGGAACACTGAAGCTTTCTTT. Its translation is CASSVEPGNTEAFF.

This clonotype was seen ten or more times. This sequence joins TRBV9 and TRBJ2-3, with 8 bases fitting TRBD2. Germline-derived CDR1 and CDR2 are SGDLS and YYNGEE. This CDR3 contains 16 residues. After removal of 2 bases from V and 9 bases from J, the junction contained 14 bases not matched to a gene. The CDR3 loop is CASSVQPAAGGGTQYF. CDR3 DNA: TGTGCCAGCAGCGTCCAACCAGCCGCGGGAGGAGGCACGCAGTATTTT.

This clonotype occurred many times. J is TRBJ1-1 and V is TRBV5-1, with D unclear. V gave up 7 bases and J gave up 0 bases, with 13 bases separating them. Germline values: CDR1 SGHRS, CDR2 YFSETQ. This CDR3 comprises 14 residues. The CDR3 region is CASSGHGMNTEAFF. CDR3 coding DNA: TGCGCCAGCTCTGGGCACGGTATGAACACTGAAGCTTTCTTT.

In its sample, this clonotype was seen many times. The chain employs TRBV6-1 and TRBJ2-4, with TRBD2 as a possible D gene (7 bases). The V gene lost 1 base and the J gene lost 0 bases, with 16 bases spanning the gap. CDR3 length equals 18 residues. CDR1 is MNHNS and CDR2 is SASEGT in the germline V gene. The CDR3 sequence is CASSEGGGGIGAKNIQYF. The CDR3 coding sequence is TGTGCCAGCAGTGAAGGGGGAGGGGGGATCGGAGCCAAAAACATTCAGTACTTC.

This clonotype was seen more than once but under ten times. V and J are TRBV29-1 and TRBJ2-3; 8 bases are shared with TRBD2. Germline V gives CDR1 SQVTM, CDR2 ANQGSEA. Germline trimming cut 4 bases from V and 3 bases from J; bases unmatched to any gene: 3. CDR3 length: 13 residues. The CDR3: CSVGGRRTDTQYF. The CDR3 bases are TGCAGCGTTGGCGGGAGGCGGACAGATACGCAGTATTTT.

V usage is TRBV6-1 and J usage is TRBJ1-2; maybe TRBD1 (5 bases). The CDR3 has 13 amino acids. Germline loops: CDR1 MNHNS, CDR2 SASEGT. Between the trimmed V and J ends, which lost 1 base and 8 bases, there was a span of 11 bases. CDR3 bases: TGTGCCAGCAGTGAAGGGGGGTCGGGAGGCTACACCTTC. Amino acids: CASSEGGSGGYTF.